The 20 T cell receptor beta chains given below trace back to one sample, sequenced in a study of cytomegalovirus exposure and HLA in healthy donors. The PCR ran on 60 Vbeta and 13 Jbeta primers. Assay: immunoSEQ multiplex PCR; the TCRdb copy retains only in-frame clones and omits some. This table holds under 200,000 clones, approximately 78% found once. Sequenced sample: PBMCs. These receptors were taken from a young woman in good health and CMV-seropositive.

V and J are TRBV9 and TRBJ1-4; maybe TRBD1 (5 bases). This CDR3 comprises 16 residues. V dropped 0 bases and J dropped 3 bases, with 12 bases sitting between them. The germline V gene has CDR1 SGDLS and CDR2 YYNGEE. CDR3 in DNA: TGTGCCAGCAGCGTAGGGGGAGGGGCGGCTAATGAAAAACTGTTTTTT. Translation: CASSVGGGAANEKLFF.

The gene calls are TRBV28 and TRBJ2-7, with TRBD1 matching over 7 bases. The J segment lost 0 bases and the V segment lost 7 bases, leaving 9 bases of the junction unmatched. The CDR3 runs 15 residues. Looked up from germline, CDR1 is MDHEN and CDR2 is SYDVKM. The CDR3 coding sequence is TGTGCCAGCATCTCGCCGGGACAGAGCTCCTACGAGCAGTACTTC. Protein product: CASISPGQSSYEQYF.

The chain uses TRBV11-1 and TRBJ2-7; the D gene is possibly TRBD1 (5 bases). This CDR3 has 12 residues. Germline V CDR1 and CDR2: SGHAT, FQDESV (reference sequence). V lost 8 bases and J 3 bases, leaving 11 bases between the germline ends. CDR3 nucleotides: TGTGCCAGCGGAGACAGTGGCTACGAGCAGTACTTC. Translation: CASGDSGYEQYF. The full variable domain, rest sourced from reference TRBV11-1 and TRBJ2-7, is EAEVAQSPRYKITEKSQAVAFWCDPISGHATLYWYRQILGQGPELLVQFQDESVVDDSQLPKDRFSAERLKGVDSTLKIQPAELGDSAMYLCASGDSGYEQYFGPGTRLTVT.

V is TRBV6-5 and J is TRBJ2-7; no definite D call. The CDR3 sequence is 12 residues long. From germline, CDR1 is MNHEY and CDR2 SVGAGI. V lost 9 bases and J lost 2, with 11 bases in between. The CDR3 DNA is TGTGCCAGTCGAGGTCCTACCTACGAGCAGTACTTC. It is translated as CASRGPTYEQYF.

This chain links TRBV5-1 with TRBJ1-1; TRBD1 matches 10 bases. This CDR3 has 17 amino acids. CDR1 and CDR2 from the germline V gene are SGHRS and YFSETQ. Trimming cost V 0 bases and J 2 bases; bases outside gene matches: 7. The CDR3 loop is CASSLGDRGRGNTEAFF. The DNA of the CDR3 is TGCGCCAGCAGCTTGGGGGACAGGGGCCGAGGCAACACTGAAGCTTTCTTT.

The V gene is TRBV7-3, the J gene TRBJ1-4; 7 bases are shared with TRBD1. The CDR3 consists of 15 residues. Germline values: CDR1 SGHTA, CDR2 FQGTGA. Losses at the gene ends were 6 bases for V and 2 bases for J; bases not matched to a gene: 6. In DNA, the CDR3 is TGTGCCAGCAGTTCCACAGGGGCGACTAATGAAAAACTGTTTTTT. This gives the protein CASSSTGATNEKLFF.

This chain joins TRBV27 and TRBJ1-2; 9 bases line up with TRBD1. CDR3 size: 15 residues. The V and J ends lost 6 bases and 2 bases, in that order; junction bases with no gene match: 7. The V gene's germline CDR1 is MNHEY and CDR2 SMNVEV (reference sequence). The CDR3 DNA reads TGTGCCAGCAGCTCTGGACAGGGGAAAAACTATGGCTACACCTTC. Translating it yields CASSSGQGKNYGYTF.

In nucleotides, the CDR3 is TGTGCCAGCAGCGTAAATTCAGGGTCTGGAAACACCATATATTTT. It yields the protein CASSVNSGSGNTIYF. The chain carries TRBV9 and TRBJ1-3, with TRBD1 as a possible D gene (5 bases). From germline, CDR1 is SGDLS and CDR2 YYNGEE. Between the trimmed V and J ends, which lost 1 base and 1 base, there was a span of 9 bases. CDR3 size: 15 residues.

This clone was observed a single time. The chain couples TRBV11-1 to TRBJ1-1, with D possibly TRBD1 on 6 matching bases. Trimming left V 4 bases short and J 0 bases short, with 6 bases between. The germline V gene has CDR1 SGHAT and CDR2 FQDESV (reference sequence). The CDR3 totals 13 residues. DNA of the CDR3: TGTGCCAGCAGCTGGACAGTGAACACTGAAGCTTTCTTT. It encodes CASSWTVNTEAFF. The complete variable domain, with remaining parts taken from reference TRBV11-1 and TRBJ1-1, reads EAEVAQSPRYKITEKSQAVAFWCDPISGHATLYWYRQILGQGPELLVQFQDESVVDDSQLPKDRFSAERLKGVDSTLKIQPAELGDSAMYLCASSWTVNTEAFFGQGTRLTVV.

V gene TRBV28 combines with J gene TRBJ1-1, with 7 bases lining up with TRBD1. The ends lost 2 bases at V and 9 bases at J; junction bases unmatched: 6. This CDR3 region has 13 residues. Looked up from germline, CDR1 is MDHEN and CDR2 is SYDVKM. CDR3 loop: CASSLGGQSKAFF. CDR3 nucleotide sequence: TGTGCCAGCAGTTTAGGGGGACAGTCTAAAGCTTTCTTT.

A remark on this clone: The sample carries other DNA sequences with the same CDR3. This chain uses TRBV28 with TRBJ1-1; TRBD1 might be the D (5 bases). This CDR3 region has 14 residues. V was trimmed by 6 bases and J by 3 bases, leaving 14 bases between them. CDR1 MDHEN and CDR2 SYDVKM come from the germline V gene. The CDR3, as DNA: TGTGCCAGCAGCCTGTGGGGGGGAGACACTGAAGCTTTCTTT. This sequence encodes CASSLWGGDTEAFF.

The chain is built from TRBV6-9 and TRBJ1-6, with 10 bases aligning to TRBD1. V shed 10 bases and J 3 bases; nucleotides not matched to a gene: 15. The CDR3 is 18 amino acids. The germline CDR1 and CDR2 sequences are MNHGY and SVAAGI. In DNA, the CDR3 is TGTGCCACTCCTATCGGCGGGACAGGGGACGACTATAATTCACCCCTCCACTTT. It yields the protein CATPIGGTGDDYNSPLHF.

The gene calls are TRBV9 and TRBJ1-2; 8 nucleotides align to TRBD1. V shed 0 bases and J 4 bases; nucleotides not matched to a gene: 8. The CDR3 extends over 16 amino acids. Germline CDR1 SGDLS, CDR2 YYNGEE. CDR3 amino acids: CASSVVTGGRGYGYTF. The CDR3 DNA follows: TGTGCCAGCAGCGTAGTCACAGGGGGTCGCGGCTATGGCTACACCTTC.

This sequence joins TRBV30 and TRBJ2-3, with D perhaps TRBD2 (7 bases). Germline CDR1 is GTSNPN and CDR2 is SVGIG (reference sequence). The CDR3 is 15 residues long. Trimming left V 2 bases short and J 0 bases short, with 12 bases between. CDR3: CAWSKAGASTDTQYF. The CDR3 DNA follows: TGTGCCTGGAGTAAGGCGGGGGCGAGCACAGATACGCAGTATTTT.

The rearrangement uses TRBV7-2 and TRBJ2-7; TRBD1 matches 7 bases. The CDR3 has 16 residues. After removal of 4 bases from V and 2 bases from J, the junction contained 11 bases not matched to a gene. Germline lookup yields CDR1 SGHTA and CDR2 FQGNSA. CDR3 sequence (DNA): TGTGCCAGCAGCTCCCCATTTGGACAGGCGACCTACGAGCAGTACTTC. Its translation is CASSSPFGQATYEQYF.

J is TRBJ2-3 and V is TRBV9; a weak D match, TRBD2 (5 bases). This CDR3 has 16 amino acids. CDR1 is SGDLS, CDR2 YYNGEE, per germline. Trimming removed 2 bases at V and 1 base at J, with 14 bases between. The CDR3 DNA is TGTGCCAGCAGCGTCTCCTCGGGGATTGGCACAGATACGCAGTATTTT. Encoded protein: CASSVSSGIGTDTQYF.

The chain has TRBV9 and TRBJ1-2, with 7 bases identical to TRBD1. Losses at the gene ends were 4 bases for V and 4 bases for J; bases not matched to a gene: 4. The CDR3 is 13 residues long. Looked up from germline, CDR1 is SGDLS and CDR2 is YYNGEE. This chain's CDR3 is CASSLTGTYGYTF. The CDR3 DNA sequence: TGTGCCAGCAGCCTGACAGGGACCTATGGCTACACCTTC. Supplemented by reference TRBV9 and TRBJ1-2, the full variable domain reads DSGVTQTPKHLITATGQRVTLRCSPRSGDLSVYWYQQSLDQGLQFLIQYYNGEERAKGNILERFSAQQFPDLHSELNLSSLELGDSALYFCASSLTGTYGYTFGSGTRLTVV.

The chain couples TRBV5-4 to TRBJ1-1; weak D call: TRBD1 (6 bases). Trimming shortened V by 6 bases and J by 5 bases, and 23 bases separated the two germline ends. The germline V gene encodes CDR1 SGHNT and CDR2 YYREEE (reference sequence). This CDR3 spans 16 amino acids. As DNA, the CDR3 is TGTGCCAGCACCGAAGGAGGATGGGGGGGGCGAACTGAAGCTTTCTTT. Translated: CASTEGGWGGRTEAFF.

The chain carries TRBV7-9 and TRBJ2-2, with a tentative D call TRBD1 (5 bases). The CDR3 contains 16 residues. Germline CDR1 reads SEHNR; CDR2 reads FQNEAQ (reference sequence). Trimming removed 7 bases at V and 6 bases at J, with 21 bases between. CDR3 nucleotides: TGTGCCAGCACCTACCTAGGGGCCCAGCCAGCCGGGGAGCTGTTTTTT. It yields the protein CASTYLGAQPAGELFF.

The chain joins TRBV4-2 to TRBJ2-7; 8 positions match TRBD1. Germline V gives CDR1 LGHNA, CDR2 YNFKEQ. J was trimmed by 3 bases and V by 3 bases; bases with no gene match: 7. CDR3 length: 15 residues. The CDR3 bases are TGTGCCAGCAGCCAGGCGTCCGGGACAGGCTACGAGCAGTACTTC. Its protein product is CASSQASGTGYEQYF.